This T cell receptor (beta chain) was documented in a study of graft-versus-host responses after intestinal transplantation. Profiling relied on immunoSEQ multiplex PCR, and the TCRdb table lists in-frame clones only, not all of them. The sample holds about 77,000 clones, approximately 90% seen once. The V and J ends lost 0 bases and 3 bases, in that order; junction bases with no gene match: 6. CDR1 and CDR2 (germline): MGHRA, YSYEKL. The CDR3 contains 16 residues. The starting material was PBMCs, obtained 98 days after intestinal transplantation. The rearrangement uses TRBV4-1 and TRBJ2-7; 9 bases agree with TRBD2. The sequence was obtained from a human patient who received an intestinal transplant, so some T cells may come from the graft donor. The DNA of the CDR3 is TGCGCCAGCAGCCAAGAGGTAGCGGGAGCGATCTACGAGCAGTACTTC. It encodes CASSQEVAGAIYEQYF.